The 27 T cell receptor beta chains reported below all come from one sample, sequenced in a study of blood T cell repertoires in COVID-19. The data were produced by immunoSEQ multiplex PCR, yet TCRdb's version contains in-frame clones alone and is incomplete. Of about 270,000 clones in the sample, 85% to 90% were seen once. What was sequenced was PBMCs or T cells enriched from blood (not recorded which). The receptors were sampled from a woman aged 18-29 years who had recovered from COVID-19.

This clone has only a few counts. The rearrangement links TRBV11-2 to TRBJ1-6, with 11 bases identical to TRBD1. The CDR3 runs 14 residues. Per the germline V gene, CDR1 is SGHAT and CDR2 is FQNNGV. With 5 bases clipped from V and 10 bases from J, the junction kept 4 bases outside the gene matches. This CDR3 is CASSPGTGGSPLHF. CDR3 nucleotides: TGTGCCAGCAGCCCTGGGACAGGGGGGTCACCCCTCCACTTT.

The chain joins TRBV30 to TRBJ1-1; 7 positions agree with TRBD1. With V trimmed by 4 bases and J by 1 base, 3 bases remained unmatched. Per germline, CDR1 GTSNPN and CDR2 SVGIG (reference sequence). The CDR3 is made up of 13 amino acids. The CDR3, as DNA: TGTGCCTGGACAGGGGGGCAGAACACTGAAGCTTTCTTT. Translated: CAWTGGQNTEAFF.

This clone appeared once. The V and J genes are TRBV5-6 and TRBJ1-2, with 9 nucleotides matching TRBD1. J lost 3 bases, V lost 0 bases, and 3 bases had no gene match. Germline V CDR1 and CDR2: SGHDT, YYEEEE. This CDR3 has 15 residues. The CDR3 sequence is CASSLGGQGYYGYTF. CDR3 nucleotide sequence: TGTGCCAGCAGCTTGGGGGGACAGGGTTACTATGGCTACACCTTC.

The chain joins TRBV29-1 to TRBJ2-7; D is possibly TRBD2 (7 bases). The ends were cut back, 2 bases at V and 6 bases at J, with 20 bases in the middle. CDR3 length: 15 amino acids. CDR1 and CDR2 (germline): SQVTM, ANQGSEA. The CDR3 sequence is CSVELIERGGSEQYF. The CDR3 DNA is TGCAGCGTTGAACTCATAGAGAGGGGGGGAAGCGAGCAGTACTTC.

This clone was detected only once. The chain links TRBV25-1 to TRBJ2-7; weak D call: TRBD2 (7 bases). The CDR3 extends over 14 amino acids. CDR1 and CDR2 from the germline V gene are MGHDK and SYGVNS. V was cut by 7 bases and J by 0 bases, with 13 bases left in between. The DNA of the CDR3 is TGTGCCAGCAATCGCGGGGGCAGCTCCTACGAGCAGTACTTC. Translation: CASNRGGSSYEQYF.

The chain couples TRBV3-1 (or the pseudogene TRBV3-2) to TRBJ1-1; perhaps TRBD1 as D (6 bases). This CDR3 region has 14 residues. Deletions cut 6 bases from V and 4 bases from J, with 15 bases between. Germline CDR1 is LGHDT and CDR2 is YNNKEL (reference sequence). Here the CDR3 DNA reads TGTGCCAGCAGGGCCGGGGGGGGCCTCACTGAAGCTTTCTTT. It encodes CASRAGGGLTEAFF.

V and J are TRBV4-2 and TRBJ2-7, with 11 nucleotides matching TRBD2. With 0 bases clipped from V and 3 bases from J, the junction kept 10 bases outside the gene matches. CDR1 is LGHNA and CDR2 is YNFKEQ in the germline V gene. CDR3 length: 18 residues. CDR3 DNA sequence: TGTGCCAGCAGCCAAGAGGGTACACTAGCGGGAGTTGGCTACGAGCAGTACTTC. It specifies CASSQEGTLAGVGYEQYF.

This rearrangement joins TRBV12-5 to TRBJ2-3; TRBD2 might be the D (6 bases). The CDR3 runs to 16 residues. Germline V gene data show CDR1 as LGHNT and CDR2 as FRNRAP. The V end lost 3 bases, the J end lost 8 bases, and 21 bases lay between the germline ends. The CDR3 nucleotides are TGTGCTAGTGGTTTAAATGTGGGAGGTTCGGTTGGTACGCAGTATTTT. As protein: CASGLNVGGSVGTQYF.

The chain uses TRBV11-3 and TRBJ1-1; D is uncertain. V shed 3 bases and J shed 0 bases, with 8 bases lying between them. CDR1 is SGHNT, CDR2 YENEEA, per germline. There are 14 residues in the CDR3. CDR3 bases: TGTGCCAGCAGCTTCTCGGGGTTGAACACTGAAGCTTTCTTT. It specifies CASSFSGLNTEAFF. Full variable domain (outside the CDR3, taken from reference TRBV11-3 and TRBJ1-1): EAGVVQSPRYKIIEKKQPVAFWCNPISGHNTLYWYLQNLGQGPELLIRYENEEAVDDSQLPKDRFSAERLKGVDSTLKIQPAELGDSAVYLCASSFSGLNTEAFFGQGTRLTVV.

The chain links TRBV5-4 to TRBJ2-3, with TRBD2 matching 13 bases. Losses at the gene ends were 4 bases for V and 2 bases for J; bases not matched to a gene: 7. There are 17 residues in the CDR3. Germline loops: CDR1 SGHNT, CDR2 YYREEE (reference sequence). CDR3 residues: CASSRRLAGGLTDTQYF. In DNA form, the CDR3 reads TGTGCCAGCAGCCGAAGACTAGCGGGGGGACTCACAGATACGCAGTATTTT. Drawing the rest from reference TRBV5-4 and TRBJ2-3, the complete variable domain is ETGVTQSPTHLIKTRGQQVTLRCSSQSGHNTVSWYQQALGQGPQFIFQYYREEENGRGNFPPRFSGLQFPNYSSELNVNALELDDSALYLCASSRRLAGGLTDTQYFGPGTRLTVL.

The chain couples TRBV5-8 to TRBJ2-3; TRBD1 matches at 10 bases. CDR3 length: 15 residues. V was pared by 4 bases and J by 6 bases, with 8 bases of the junction left unmatched. Germline V gene data show CDR1 as SGHTS and CDR2 as YDEGEE. The CDR3: CASSTRQGAVDTQYF. The CDR3, as DNA: TGTGCCAGCAGCACTAGACAGGGGGCGGTGGATACGCAGTATTTT.

This chain uses TRBV28 with TRBJ1-1; D unresolved. Trimming took 3 bases from V and 4 from J, leaving 9 bases between them. Germline lookup yields CDR1 MDHEN and CDR2 SYDVKM. This CDR3 contains 13 residues. The CDR3 sequence: CASSLVRATEAFF. CDR3 DNA: TGTGCCAGCAGTTTGGTGAGGGCCACTGAAGCTTTCTTT.

A word on this clone: Different DNA sequences within this sample yield the same CDR3. The chain is built from TRBV28 and TRBJ1-2, with D perhaps matching TRBD1 (5 bases). The CDR3 sequence is 13 residues long. Trimming removed 6 bases at V and 2 bases at J, with 10 bases between. Germline lookup yields CDR1 MDHEN and CDR2 SYDVKM. CDR3 in amino acids: CASSPTVNYGYTF. The CDR3 region has the DNA TGTGCCAGCAGCCCGACAGTGAACTATGGCTACACCTTC.

The chain combines TRBV11-2 with TRBJ1-3; D gene ambiguous. From germline, CDR1 is SGHAT and CDR2 FQNNGV. Trimming removed 5 bases from V and 2 bases from J, with 4 bases in between. The CDR3 extends over 12 amino acids. This CDR3 is CASSNTGNTIYF. CDR3 coding DNA: TGTGCCAGCAGCAATACTGGAAACACCATATATTTT. The variable domain in full, with the rest retrieved from reference TRBV11-2 and TRBJ1-3, is EAGVAQSPRYKIIEKRQSVAFWCNPISGHATLYWYQQILGQGPKLLIQFQNNGVVDDSQLPKDRFSAERLKGVDSTLKIQPAKLEDSAVYLCASSNTGNTIYFGEGSWLTVV.

The V gene is TRBV5-6, the J gene TRBJ1-1; TRBD1 matches 7 bases. Trimming at V came to 4 bases and at J to 3 bases, leaving 6 bases not matched to a gene. Per germline, CDR1 SGHDT and CDR2 YYEEEE. The CDR3 has 14 amino acids. The CDR3, as DNA: TGTGCCAGCAGCCCGACAGGGAGGCACACTGAAGCTTTCTTT. This gives the protein CASSPTGRHTEAFF. The entire variable domain, with the rest obtained from reference TRBV5-6 and TRBJ1-1, is as follows: DAGVTQSPTHLIKTRGQQVTLRCSPKSGHDTVSWYQQALGQGPQFIFQYYEEEERQRGNFPDRFSGHQFPNYSSELNVNALLLGDSALYLCASSPTGRHTEAFFGQGTRLTVV.

V gene TRBV2 combines with J gene TRBJ1-1; D is unclear. Germline loops: CDR1 SNHLY, CDR2 FYNNEI. CDR3 length: 13 amino acids. V was trimmed by 4 bases and J by 0 bases, leaving 6 bases between them. The CDR3 DNA reads as TGTGCCAGCAGTGTTCACTTGAACACTGAAGCTTTCTTT. Encoded protein: CASSVHLNTEAFF.

The chain links TRBV3-1 (or the pseudogene TRBV3-2) to TRBJ1-5, with a weak D call TRBD1 (5 bases). The CDR3 is 13 amino acids. Germline-derived CDR1 and CDR2 are LGHDT and YNNKEL (reference sequence). With 5 bases removed from V and 10 bases from J, the gap between germline ends came to 15 bases. The CDR3: CASSAGGGLPQHF. The CDR3 DNA reads TGTGCCAGCAGCGCCGGGGGGGGTCTCCCCCAGCATTTT.

V and J are TRBV18 and TRBJ2-5; 11 bases match TRBD2. The CDR3 has 15 residues. CDR1 and CDR2 from the germline V gene are KGHSH and LQKENI. Germline trimming cut 6 bases from V and 3 bases from J; bases unmatched to any gene: 6. CDR3 nucleotides: TGTGCCAGCTCCACGGCGACTAGCGGGGAAGAGACCCAGTACTTC. Amino acids: CASSTATSGEETQYF.

The rearrangement uses TRBV7-9 and TRBJ1-1, with D possibly matching TRBD1 (5 bases). This CDR3 has 13 amino acids. Germline V gene sequence: CDR1 SEHNR, CDR2 FQNEAQ (reference sequence). Trimming removed 2 bases at V and 5 bases at J, with 9 bases between. The CDR3, as DNA: TGTGCCAGCAGCTTACCAGGGACTACTGAAGCTTTCTTT. Translated: CASSLPGTTEAFF.

V is TRBV4-1 and J is TRBJ1-2; D ambiguous. V lost 5 bases to trimming and J lost 2 bases, with 12 bases between them. CDR1 MGHRA and CDR2 YSYEKL come from the germline V gene. This CDR3 has 14 amino acids. The CDR3 DNA sequence: TGCGCCAGCAGCGCCGGAGGACTGAACTATGGCTACACCTTC. Protein: CASSAGGLNYGYTF.

This chain links TRBV30 with TRBJ1-5; perhaps TRBD1 as D (6 bases). The CDR3 spans 13 residues. V gave up 5 bases and J gave up 2 bases, with 10 bases separating them. CDR1 is GTSNPN, CDR2 SVGIG, per germline (reference sequence). The CDR3 DNA sequence: TGTGCCTGGTCAGGGGCGGGCAATCAGCCCCAGCATTTT. Amino acids: CAWSGAGNQPQHF.

The chain has TRBV29-1 and TRBJ2-4; D is uncertain. The V end was cut by 2 bases, the J end by 0 bases, with 2 bases between. Germline CDR1 is SQVTM and CDR2 is ANQGSEA. CDR3 length: 12 amino acids. CDR3 in amino acids: CSVELAKNIQYF. The CDR3 region has the DNA TGCAGCGTTGAACTAGCCAAAAACATTCAGTACTTC.

In regard to this clone: The sample holds other DNA sequences that translate to the same CDR3. V is TRBV3-1 (or the pseudogene TRBV3-2) and J is TRBJ1-2, with TRBD1 matching over 9 bases. The CDR3 consists of 15 residues. V was pared by 3 bases and J by 5 bases, with 7 bases of the junction left unmatched. The germline V gene has CDR1 LGHDT and CDR2 YNNKEL (reference sequence). In DNA, the CDR3 is TGTGCCAGCAGCCAGGGTGGGGGACAGGGATATGGCTACACCTTC. Protein product: CASSQGGGQGYGYTF.

The chain employs TRBV15 and TRBJ1-4; D gene ambiguous. The CDR3 length is 14 residues. Deletions cut 7 bases from V and 4 bases from J, with 13 bases between. CDR1 LNHNV and CDR2 YYDKDF come from the germline V gene (reference sequence). DNA of the CDR3: TGTGCCACCAAAGATCGGAGGGTTAATGAAAAACTGTTTTTT. Encoded protein: CATKDRRVNEKLFF.

The chain is built from TRBV9 and TRBJ2-6, with 7 bases lining up with TRBD2. The CDR3 extends over 20 amino acids. Germline-derived CDR1 and CDR2 are SGDLS and YYNGEE. With 5 bases clipped from V and 0 bases from J, the junction kept 17 bases outside the gene matches. CDR3 DNA sequence: TGTGCCAGCAGTCCCGGTTCTAGCGGCGGTTTAGGCTCTGGGGCCAACGTCCTGACTTTC. This sequence encodes CASSPGSSGGLGSGANVLTF.

There are a few counts of this clone. This chain joins TRBV11-3 and TRBJ1-2; weak D call: TRBD1 (6 bases). Trimming cost V 3 bases and J 4 bases, with 21 bases left between them. CDR1 and CDR2 from the germline V gene are SGHNT and YENEEA. This CDR3 has 17 amino acids. This CDR3 is CASSFGSEFTGPYGYTF. CDR3 DNA sequence: TGTGCCAGCAGCTTTGGCTCCGAATTCACAGGGCCCTATGGCTACACCTTC.

This clone was counted once. V usage is TRBV11-2 and J usage is TRBJ1-1, with D possibly TRBD1 on 5 matching bases. Trimming removed 4 bases at V and 5 bases at J, with 17 bases between. The CDR3 spans 15 residues. The germline gives CDR1 SGHAT, CDR2 FQNNGV. CDR3 DNA: TGTGCCAGCAGCTACCCCGGAGGGGAGTGGACTGAAGCTTTCTTT. Its protein product is CASSYPGGEWTEAFF.